This TCR beta chain is drawn from a study of T cell clonality in common variable immunodeficiency. Findings of the study overall: Reportedly, TCR beta sequences from common variable immunodeficiency showed fewer deletions and N-nucleotide insertions. CVID subjects had higher TCRbeta clonality than healthy controls, most marked in about a third. CVID subjects shared fewer TCRbeta clones than healthy controls did.

Sequencing input was equivalent genomic DNA from CVID and controls. TCRdb's copy holds only in-frame clones and misses some; the assay was immunoSEQ multiplex PCR. The sample presents about 35,000 clones, none singletons. The sample holds many counts of this clone. Its specificity is not known. The read terminates 3 residues ahead of where the CDR3 ends, so the germline J gene completes it. Donors gave about 5 to 8.5 ml heparinized peripheral whole blood. Germline CDR1 and CDR2: KGHSH and LQKENI. The CDR3 has 14 amino acids. The V end lost 3 bases, the J end lost 4 bases, and 12 bases lay between the germline ends.

The receptor was isolated from a human donor with common variable immunodeficiency. This rearrangement joins TRBV18 to TRBJ1-2, with a weak D call TRBD1 (6 bases). Sample: peripheral blood mononuclear cells. The chain's CDR3 is CASSPERTAYGYTF. The CDR3 bases that were read are TGTGCCAGCTCACCGGAACGGACAGCCTATGGC.